This passage covers 10 T cell receptor beta chains from one sample sequenced in a study of T cell repertoires in ileal Crohn's disease. Stated time point: neoterminal ileum biopsy at postoperative endoscopy, about 6 months after surgery. Profiled with immunoSEQ multiplex PCR; TCRdb holds only in-frame clones, not every one. The table shows about 2,800 clones, with approximately 69% occurring only once. The sample taken for sequencing was ileal tissue. The source of these receptors is an adult with Crohn's disease.

This clone has more than one count but fewer than ten. The J gene is TRBJ1-1, the V gene TRBV7-2; 8 bases line up with TRBD1. CDR3 length: 13 residues. Per the germline V gene, CDR1 is SGHTA and CDR2 is FQGNSA. V was clipped by 5 bases and J by 4 bases; unmatched bases: 3. Here the CDR3 DNA reads TGTGCCAGCAGCCGACAGGGGAGCACTGAAGCTTTCTTT. Residues: CASSRQGSTEAFF.

This sequence joins TRBV4-3 and TRBJ2-1; weak D call: TRBD2 (7 bases). The CDR3 runs to 16 residues. Germline values: CDR1 LGHNA, CDR2 YSLEER. Trimming stripped 0 bases from V and 2 bases from J, with 11 bases between. The CDR3 sequence: CASSQDRGAPYNEQFF. DNA of the CDR3: TGCGCCAGCAGCCAAGATCGGGGGGCTCCCTACAATGAGCAGTTCTTC.

In its sample, this clone was seen once. CDR3 in DNA: TGTGCCAGTAGTCCACAGGGGAGAAAAGAGACCCAGTACTTC. Translated, it gives CASSPQGRKETQYF. The rearrangement uses TRBV19 and TRBJ2-5, with TRBD1 matching over 7 bases. This CDR3 region has 14 residues. V was clipped by 5 bases and J by 3 bases; unmatched bases: 6. Germline CDR1 is LNHDA and CDR2 is SQIVND (reference sequence).

The J gene is TRBJ1-4, the V gene TRBV9, with 7 nucleotides matching TRBD1. CDR1 is SGDLS and CDR2 is YYNGEE in the germline V gene. The CDR3 consists of 15 residues. V lost 3 bases to trimming and J lost 4 bases; unmatched junction nucleotides: 6. The CDR3 sequence is CASSEGTVFNEKLFF. The CDR3 DNA follows: TGTGCCAGCAGCGAGGGGACAGTCTTTAATGAAAAACTGTTTTTT.

The rearrangement joins TRBV10-3 to TRBJ2-3; a weak D match, TRBD2 (5 bases). Germline V gene data show CDR1 as ENHRY and CDR2 as SYGVKD. The V end lost 10 bases, the J end lost 0 bases, and 11 bases lay between the germline ends. The CDR3 is 13 residues long. The DNA for the CDR3 is TGTGCCACCCTCGGGGTTAGCACAGATACGCAGTATTTT. It specifies CATLGVSTDTQYF.

The chain joins TRBV9 to TRBJ2-5; 11 bases agree with TRBD1. CDR1 is SGDLS, CDR2 YYNGEE, per germline. V shed 3 bases, J shed 6 bases, and the junction held 13 bases outside the gene matches. The CDR3 sequence is 17 residues long. The CDR3 region is CASSGGGPGQGVQTQYF. CDR3 nucleotides: TGTGCCAGCAGCGGAGGAGGACCGGGACAGGGGGTGCAGACCCAGTACTTC. Using reference TRBV9 and TRBJ2-5 for the parts outside the CDR3, the full variable domain is DSGVTQTPKHLITATGQRVTLRCSPRSGDLSVYWYQQSLDQGLQFLIQYYNGEERAKGNILERFSAQQFPDLHSELNLSSLELGDSALYFCASSGGGPGQGVQTQYFGPGTRLLVL.

This chain uses TRBV12-5 with TRBJ2-5; no definite D call. The CDR3 sequence is 14 residues long. Trimming took 3 bases from V and 4 from J, leaving 12 bases between them. Per germline, CDR1 LGHNT and CDR2 FRNRAP. The CDR3: CASGLPGPIETQYF. Here the CDR3 DNA reads TGTGCTAGTGGTTTACCTGGGCCAATAGAGACCCAGTACTTC.

The rearrangement joins TRBV5-1 to TRBJ2-5; TRBD1 aligns across 10 bases. Gene TRBJ2-7 matches the end of the DNA better, so the J call may be wrong. There are 16 residues in the CDR3. The germline gives CDR1 SGHRS, CDR2 YFSETQ. The CDR3 DNA follows: TGCGCCAGCAGCGGTGAAAAGGGACAGGGGATGTACGAGCAGTACTTC. As protein: CASSGEKGQGMYEQYF.

The chain is built from TRBV4-1 and TRBJ2-3; 10 bases line up with TRBD2. CDR3 length: 17 residues. Germline CDR1 reads MGHRA; CDR2 reads YSYEKL. The trim removed 0 bases at V and 4 bases at J, leaving 7 bases unmatched. The CDR3 sequence is CASSQERATSGADTQYF. CDR3 DNA sequence: TGCGCCAGCAGCCAAGAGAGGGCTACTAGCGGGGCAGATACGCAGTATTTT.

This clone was seen a few times. The chain combines TRBV5-4 with TRBJ2-1; a weak D match, TRBD1 (5 bases). Germline CDR1 SGHNT, CDR2 YYREEE (reference sequence). Trimming took off 5 bases at V and 7 bases at J, with 19 bases between the two ends. This CDR3 comprises 15 residues. DNA of the CDR3: TGTGCCAGCAGTCCCCCGAGCAGGGCCGTTAATGAGCAGTTCTTC. Translating it yields CASSPPSRAVNEQFF.